A single sample is the source of the 9 T cell receptor beta chains below, sequenced in a study of blood T cells in healthy people across ages. A second PCR, run for roughly 7 to 11 cycles, used a sample-barcoded 5' primer plus a J-beta primer mix. TCRdb called the 5' RACE reads again in MiXCR, with one record for every CDR3 protein. In the table there are around 700,000 distinct CDR3 sequences, 25% of which are singletons. In addition, the sample was reused for a study of T cells of mothers and their children.

The sequenced sample consisted of blood. The receptors shown here come from a boy aged 5-17 years in good health.

This clonotype was detected only a few times. V gene TRBV20-1 combines with J gene TRBJ1-3; D gene ambiguous. Trimming cost V 3 bases and J 4 bases, with 4 bases left between them. This CDR3 spans 11 amino acids. The germline CDR1 and CDR2 sequences are DFQATT and SNEGSKA (reference sequence). The DNA for the CDR3 is TGCAGTGCTAGTTCCGGAAACACCATATATTTT. Protein: CSASSGNTIYF.

This clonotype was counted between two and nine times. This sequence joins TRBV20-1 and TRBJ2-7, with 10 bases identical to TRBD2. The germline V gene encodes CDR1 DFQATT and CDR2 SNEGSKA (reference sequence). Trimming cost V 5 bases and J 5 bases; bases outside gene matches: 9. The CDR3 contains 14 residues. CDR3 in DNA: TGCAGTGCTTCCCTCTCTAGCGGGGGCCACGAGCAGTACTTC. Translation gives CSASLSSGGHEQYF.

V is TRBV5-5 and J is TRBJ2-5; D is possibly TRBD1 or TRBD2 (5 bases each). Germline loops: CDR1 SGHKS, CDR2 YYEKEE (reference sequence). This CDR3 is 14 amino acids long. The V gene lost 0 bases and the J gene lost 5 bases, with 11 bases spanning the gap. CDR3 sequence (DNA): TGTGCCAGCAGCTTGGATGCAGGGACGGAGACCCAGTACTTC. Translation: CASSLDAGTETQYF.

V and J are TRBV9 and TRBJ2-7, with 8 bases fitting TRBD2. With 0 bases clipped from V and 13 bases from J, the junction kept 6 bases outside the gene matches. CDR1 is SGDLS, CDR2 YYNGEE, per germline. There are 12 residues in the CDR3. CDR3 nucleotide sequence: TGTGCCAGCAGCGTAGAAAGCGGGAGTCTCTACTTC. Protein: CASSVESGSLYF.

The chain combines TRBV7-9 with TRBJ2-5, with D unclear. This CDR3 contains 12 residues. The germline V gene has CDR1 SEHNR and CDR2 FQNEAQ (reference sequence). Trimming stripped 3 bases from V and 5 bases from J, with 7 bases between. The CDR3 region is CASSFSLETQYF. The CDR3 nucleotides read TGTGCCAGCAGCTTTAGTTTGGAGACCCAGTACTTC.

The rearrangement joins TRBV2 to TRBJ2-5; 7 bases are shared with TRBD1. This CDR3 has 13 residues. Trimming took 7 bases from V and 11 from J; bases not matched to a gene: 13. Germline V gene sequence: CDR1 SNHLY, CDR2 FYNNEI. The CDR3 is CASTPPGQAMQYF. The CDR3 nucleotides are TGTGCCAGCACTCCCCCCGGACAGGCCATGCAGTACTTC.

The chain is built from TRBV6-5 and TRBJ2-5; the match to TRBD1 covers 7 bases. Germline V gives CDR1 MNHEY, CDR2 SVGAGI. With V trimmed by 3 bases and J by 1 base, 8 bases remained unmatched. The CDR3 has 16 residues. The CDR3 here is CASSYHPGQPQETQYF. The CDR3 DNA reads as TGTGCCAGCAGTTATCATCCGGGACAGCCCCAAGAGACCCAGTACTTC.

The J gene is TRBJ1-2, the V gene TRBV6-1; TRBD1 agrees at 7 bases. The ends lost 7 bases at V and 5 bases at J; junction bases unmatched: 13. This CDR3 comprises 15 residues. CDR1 and CDR2 (germline): MNHNS, SASEGT. In DNA, the CDR3 is TGTGCCAGCAACCAACCCGGGCTGACAGGGTATGGCTACACCTTC. This gives the protein CASNQPGLTGYGYTF.

The sample holds a few counts of this clonotype. CDR3 DNA: TGTGCCAGCAGACCCTTCATCGGGACTAAGTTGGTTAGTGAGCAGTTCTTC. It is translated as CASRPFIGTKLVSEQFF. The chain links TRBV6-2 or TRBV6-3 to TRBJ2-1; TRBD2 matches 7 bases. The trim removed 6 bases at V and 9 bases at J, leaving 20 bases unmatched. The CDR3 is 17 residues long. The V gene's germline CDR1 is MNHEY and CDR2 SVGEGT.